This T cell receptor beta chain emerged from a study of long-term antiretroviral therapy in people with HIV (dated by TCRdb to the early 2020s). With respect to the entire study: Collection of the earliest samples took place about a decade ahead of the 2015 WHO recommendation for immediate ART, at a time when ART was typically delayed until CD4 counts fell. From fewer than 35 adults with confirmed HIV infection, the cohort provided 150 to 200 cryopreserved PBMC samples, gathered serially across a mean of about six years (range 1-12). Among the approximately 30 participants with HIV, more than ten were female. Test extractions of a monoclonal T-cell line alongside approximately 36 polyclonal samples showed no cross-contamination during QIAcube processing. A retrospective serial study tested whether changes in peripheral blood TRB repertoire composition and diversity were associated with ART initiation and durable HIV suppression. General conclusions and limits of the study: No data were available on ART adherence, viral resistance or therapy changes, limiting inferences about post-ART repertoire changes. A significant increase in TRB diversity was found to be associated with ART initiation, although TRB diversity was observed to remain significantly below that of transplant donor controls even after long-term ART. The samples span the years 2004 to 2017, and the ART regimens used may be less effective than current regimens. Compared with controls, HIV repertoires had narrower CDR3 length ranges, and the network structure pointed to an antigen-experienced repertoire that shifted only slightly toward naive after ART. Because pre-ART samples had limited cell numbers, unsorted PBMC were profiled rather than sorted CD4+ and CD8+ T cells. At every time point, the repertoire was dominated by expanded TRB clones first identified before ART initiation, although this dominance fluctuated and, in many PLHIV, declined after ART. Since PBMC availability was limited, sequencing covered only the TCR beta chain, with no alpha chain pairing.

The junction shows trimming of 5 bases on V and 3 bases on J, plus 8 bases between the germline ends. Taken from cysteine to phenylalanine, the CDR3 has 13 residues. Of the read, only the CDR3 DNA is kept; its 39 bases are in frame from base 1. Sequences MGHDK (CDR1) and SYGVNS (CDR2) are obtained from the germline V gene. With respect to this clone: No antigen is known for it. No much larger clonotype is one base removed from it; base qualities were not supplied.

The immunoSEQ hsTCRB v3.0 assay was used at survey level resolution to sequence the TRB variable region. The targeted TRB sequencing depth was about 35,000-55,000 T-cell genomes per sample. Pooled TRB libraries were sequenced on an Illumina MiSeq with a v3 150-cycle kit. The original methods were these. Analysis of repertoires was carried out in R inside a reproducible Nextflow workflow spanning QC, data transformation and analysis. LymphoSeq2, an R package for AIRR-Seq data exploration, was used to implement custom analyses. Several samples yielding fewer than 5000 total TRB sequences were excluded, leaving 150 to 200 analyzed HIV repertoires. Among the roughly 190 retained HIV repertoires, approximately 61 were collected before ART initiation and 129 after ART initiation. Repertoires were downsampled to 5000 TRB nucleotide sequences, with summary statistics averaged over 100 downsampling iterations. The analysis kept only TRB sequences whose CDR3 regions were at least seven amino acids long. A Shannon entropy-derived clonality score and the Gini coefficient were used to measure diversity. In repertoire networks, the top 5000 CDR3 amino acid sequences were linked whenever an edit distance of one separated two sequences. For TRB CDR3 amino acid sequences, GLIPH2 was used to predict antigen specificity groups and MHC restriction. Known CMV, EBV, HIV or tissue antigen associations were flagged by matching CDR3 amino acid sequences against VDJdb and McPAS-TCR. Pre-ART, post-ART and control groups were compared with Wilcoxon signed-rank tests and Holm-Bonferroni correction. What TCRdb holds here is the immuneACCESS table cut down to in-frame rearrangements. Part of the clones is not present; checked against another copy, under half of the missing clones reflect an unresolved V gene, and the others are unexplained. V, J and clone size are those of that table, while D and trimming were read from the DNA. This sample gives approximately 31,000 clones in total; 70% to 90% of them show up just once. Approximately 12% of the sample goes to the ten largest clones.

To be included, a participant needed at least one PBMC sample from before ART initiation plus at least two post-ART samples. All participants with HIV were treated in the United States of America. Before DNA extraction, cryopreserved samples of about 0.95-10 million PBMC were thawed and washed. At the time of the earliest PBMC sample, participants with HIV were aged between roughly 20 and 60 years. Each participant contributed PBMC samples from 1-4 timepoints before ART initiation and 2-8 timepoints after ART initiation, with a median of 7 samples. For every participant, serial HIV viral load, CD4+ T-cell count, ART history and demographic data were obtained. Genomic DNA was extracted from unsorted PBMC with a Qiagen kit on a QIAcube, with processing performed in batches of 12 samples.

This receptor was obtained from a man aged 18 to 30 with HIV. Sequences were derived from unsorted PBMCs, sampled 1.1 years after starting antiretroviral therapy. In this chain, TRBV25-1 is recombined with TRBJ2-1, with no confident D gene call. The nucleotides read TGTGCCAGCAGTTCCGGCCACTACAATGAGCAGTTCTTC. Its coded protein is CASSSGHYNEQFF. Beyond the CDR3, the reference TRBV25-1 and TRBJ2-1 genes provide the residues; the full variable domain reads: EADIYQTPRYLVIGTGKKITLECSQTMGHDKMYWYQQDPGMELHLIHYSYGVNSTEKGDLSSESTVSRIRTEHFPLTLESARPSHTSQYLCASSSGHYNEQFFGPGTRLTVL.